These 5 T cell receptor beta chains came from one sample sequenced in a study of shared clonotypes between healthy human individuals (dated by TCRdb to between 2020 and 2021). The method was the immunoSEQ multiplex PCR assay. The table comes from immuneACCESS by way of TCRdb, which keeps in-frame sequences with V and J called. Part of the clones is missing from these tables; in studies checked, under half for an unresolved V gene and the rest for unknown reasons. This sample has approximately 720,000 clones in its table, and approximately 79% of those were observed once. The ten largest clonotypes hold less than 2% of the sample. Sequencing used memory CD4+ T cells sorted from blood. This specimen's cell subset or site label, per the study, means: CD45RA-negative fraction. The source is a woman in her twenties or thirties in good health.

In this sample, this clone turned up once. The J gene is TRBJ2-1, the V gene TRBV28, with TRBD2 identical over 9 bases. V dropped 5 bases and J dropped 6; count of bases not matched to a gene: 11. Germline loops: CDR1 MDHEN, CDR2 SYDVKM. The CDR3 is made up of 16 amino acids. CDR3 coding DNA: TGTGCCAGCAGTAGTCCGGGGAGCGGGAGGATCAATGAGCAGTTCTTC. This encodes CASSSPGSGRINEQFF.

CDR3 amino acids: CASMQGAHTEAFF. The CDR3, as DNA: TGTGCCAGTATGCAAGGGGCCCACACTGAAGCTTTCTTT. The rearrangement uses TRBV19 and TRBJ1-1, with D possibly TRBD1 on 5 matching bases. V gave up 7 bases and J gave up 3 bases, with 12 bases separating them. The CDR3 is 13 amino acids. CDR1 LNHDA and CDR2 SQIVND come from the germline V gene (reference sequence).

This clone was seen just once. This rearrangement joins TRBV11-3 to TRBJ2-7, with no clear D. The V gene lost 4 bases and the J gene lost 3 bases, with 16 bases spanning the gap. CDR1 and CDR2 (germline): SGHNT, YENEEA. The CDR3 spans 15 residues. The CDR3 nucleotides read TGTGCCAGCAGCTCCCCAGTGCCATTCGTCTACGAGCAGTACTTC. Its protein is CASSSPVPFVYEQYF.

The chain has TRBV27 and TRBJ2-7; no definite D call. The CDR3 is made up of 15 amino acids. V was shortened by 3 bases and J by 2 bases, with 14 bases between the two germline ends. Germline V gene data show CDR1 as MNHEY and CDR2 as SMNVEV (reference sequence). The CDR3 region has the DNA TGTGCCAGCAGTTTTGGCTCCCGAGGCACCTACGAGCAGTACTTC. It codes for CASSFGSRGTYEQYF.

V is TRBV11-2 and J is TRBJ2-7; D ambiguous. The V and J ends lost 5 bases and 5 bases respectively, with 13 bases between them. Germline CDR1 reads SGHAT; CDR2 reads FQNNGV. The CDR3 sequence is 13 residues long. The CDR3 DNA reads TGTGCCAGCAGCGGGCAGTCTATCCACGAGCAGTACTTC. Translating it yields CASSGQSIHEQYF.